Listed here are 17 T cell receptor beta chains from one sample, sequenced in a study of blood T cell repertoires in COVID-19. Produced via immunoSEQ multiplex PCR; TCRdb's table is partial and in-frame only. The table has about 100,000 clones, 79% seen once; the top ten hold more than 20%. The sequenced material came from peripheral blood. The receptors were gathered from a human donor in a cohort sampled during active COVID-19.

V is TRBV30 and J is TRBJ1-5; D is possibly TRBD1 (5 bases). Germline CDR1 GTSNPN, CDR2 SVGIG (reference sequence). The CDR3 contains 13 residues. The germline V and J ends were trimmed by 0 bases and 4 bases, with 7 bases remaining between them. CDR3 sequence reads: CAWSVGGNQPQHF. In DNA, the CDR3 is TGTGCCTGGAGTGTTGGGGGGAATCAGCCCCAGCATTTT.

This clone was recorded only once. The chain links TRBV30 to TRBJ2-3; D not resolved. Germline V gene lookup returns CDR1 GTSNPN and CDR2 SVGIG (reference sequence). The CDR3 length is 11 residues. V was pared by 5 bases and J by 4 bases, with 7 bases between. The CDR3 DNA reads as TGTGCCTGGGAAGTAGCAGATACGCAGTATTTT. The encoded protein is CAWEVADTQYF.

The rearrangement joins TRBV6-2 or TRBV6-3 to TRBJ2-1; D is possibly TRBD1 (6 bases). Germline CDR1 reads MNHEY; CDR2 reads SVGEGT. This CDR3 is built from 14 residues. Trimming stripped 6 bases from V and 8 bases from J, with 17 bases between. CDR3 sequence reads: CASRPRTGRDEQFF. The DNA of the CDR3 is TGTGCCAGCAGGCCTCGAACAGGGCGGGATGAGCAGTTCTTC.

J is TRBJ1-1 and V is TRBV5-1, with D possibly matching TRBD1 (6 bases). The CDR3 runs to 16 residues. Germline CDR1 SGHRS, CDR2 YFSETQ. Trimming left V 3 bases short and J 5 bases short, with 20 bases between. CDR3 sequence: CASSSKPRQVGTEAFF. The CDR3, as DNA: TGCGCCAGCAGCTCAAAACCCCGACAGGTTGGGACTGAAGCTTTCTTT.

The chain recombines TRBV11-3 with TRBJ2-1; 8 bases are shared with TRBD1. V gave up 5 bases and J gave up 6 bases; unmatched junction bases: 3. The CDR3 spans 13 residues. Germline V gene lookup returns CDR1 SGHNT and CDR2 YENEEA. The CDR3: CASSRDRSNEQFF. The CDR3, as DNA: TGTGCCAGCAGCCGGGACAGGTCCAATGAGCAGTTCTTC.

The genes are TRBV5-1 and TRBJ2-5; no reliable D call. The CDR3 consists of 14 residues. CDR1 is SGHRS, CDR2 YFSETQ, per germline. V shed 0 bases and J shed 2 bases, with 8 bases lying between them. The CDR3 loop reads CASSLAPVQETQYF. CDR3 DNA sequence: TGCGCCAGCAGCTTGGCCCCGGTTCAAGAGACCCAGTACTTC.

The rearrangement links TRBV14 to TRBJ2-2, with 8 bases aligning to TRBD1. The germline V gene has CDR1 SGHDN and CDR2 FVKESK. J lost 2 bases, V lost 1 base, and 12 bases had no gene match. The CDR3 extends over 19 amino acids. The CDR3 DNA reads TGTGCCAGCAGCCAAGGAGCGAGGCAGGGGGCTATAAACACCGGGGAGCTGTTTTTT. Translated: CASSQGARQGAINTGELFF.

The CDR3 spells CASSLGQGASYEQYF. The CDR3 DNA reads as TGTGCCAGCAGCCTGGGACAGGGGGCCTCCTACGAGCAGTACTTC. The chain employs TRBV11-2 and TRBJ2-7, with TRBD1 matching over 12 bases. The V and J ends lost 5 bases and 0 bases, in that order; junction bases with no gene match: 2. Germline V gene sequence: CDR1 SGHAT, CDR2 FQNNGV. The CDR3 contains 15 residues.

V is TRBV10-3 and J is TRBJ2-1; 10 positions agree with TRBD2. CDR3 length: 14 amino acids. CDR1 is ENHRY, CDR2 SYGVKD, per germline. Trimming cost V 8 bases and J 8 bases; bases outside gene matches: 9. Here the CDR3 reads CAIRQGTSVYEQFF. The DNA of the CDR3 is TGTGCCATCCGTCAGGGGACTAGCGTTTATGAGCAGTTCTTC.

V usage is TRBV5-5 and J usage is TRBJ2-5, with 10 bases aligning to TRBD2. The junction had 6 bases not matched to a gene; V was cut back by 4 bases and J by 3 bases. The CDR3 is 15 amino acids. The germline V gene encodes CDR1 SGHKS and CDR2 YYEKEE (reference sequence). The CDR3 DNA sequence: TGTGCCAGCAGCCTGGGGAGCGGGGGGGAAGAGACCCAGTACTTC. Translating it yields CASSLGSGGEETQYF. The whole variable domain, remainder taken from reference TRBV5-5 and TRBJ2-5, is DAGVTQSPTHLIKTRGQQVTLRCSPISGHKSVSWYQQVLGQGPQFIFQYYEKEERGRGNFPDRFSARQFPNYSSELNVNALLLGDSALYLCASSLGSGGEETQYFGPGTRLLVL.

The chain links TRBV6-1 to TRBJ2-1, with a weak D call TRBD1 (5 bases). CDR1 and CDR2 from the germline V gene are MNHNS and SASEGT. Trimming took 1 base from V and 11 from J, leaving 12 bases between them. CDR3 length equals 13 residues. The CDR3 reads CASSEVLDSQQFF. The CDR3 nucleotides read TGTGCCAGCAGTGAAGTTCTTGACAGTCAGCAGTTCTTC.

The V and J genes are TRBV6-5 and TRBJ2-7, with TRBD1 matching over 8 bases. J lost 1 base, V lost 10 bases, and 6 bases had no gene match. The V gene's germline CDR1 is MNHEY and CDR2 SVGAGI. This CDR3 contains 13 residues. This CDR3 reads CATRGTGSYEQYF. In nucleotides, the CDR3 is TGTGCCACCCGGGGGACAGGTTCCTACGAGCAGTACTTC.

The rearrangement uses TRBV27 and TRBJ2-7, with D possibly matching TRBD2 (6 bases). The V end lost 5 bases, the J end lost 4 bases, and 15 bases lay between the germline ends. The germline gives CDR1 MNHEY, CDR2 SMNVEV (reference sequence). This CDR3 spans 14 amino acids. The CDR3 region has the DNA TGTGCCAGCAGTCCTTCGGGAGATGGATACGAGCAGTACTTC. Amino acid sequence: CASSPSGDGYEQYF.

This clone was seen more than once but under ten times. The J gene is TRBJ2-1, the V gene TRBV5-1; 8 nucleotides align to TRBD2. Per germline, CDR1 SGHRS and CDR2 YFSETQ. This CDR3 contains 16 residues. The V gene end was trimmed by 2 bases and the J gene end by 0 bases; junction bases not matched to a gene: 4. This CDR3 reads CASSFDSGISYNEQFF. The CDR3 bases are TGCGCCAGCAGCTTCGATAGCGGGATCTCCTACAATGAGCAGTTCTTC.

This clone came up a few times. J is TRBJ2-7 and V is TRBV5-6; 9 nucleotides agree with TRBD1. Germline V lookup: CDR1 SGHDT, CDR2 YYEEEE. Trimming took 4 bases from V and 6 from J; bases not matched to a gene: 11. There are 15 residues in the CDR3. The CDR3 spells CASSPSGTGPSEQYF. The CDR3 DNA is TGTGCCAGCAGCCCCAGCGGGACAGGGCCCTCCGAGCAGTACTTC.

The chain carries TRBV15 and TRBJ2-7; weak D call: TRBD2 (6 bases). CDR1 is LNHNV, CDR2 YYDKDF, per germline (reference sequence). The ends were cut back, 1 base at V and 3 bases at J, with 13 bases in the middle. The CDR3 is 15 residues long. CDR3 DNA sequence: TGTGCCACCAGCAGAGTTCGGGAGCTTGTCTACGAGCAGTACTTC. Translation gives CATSRVRELVYEQYF.

This clone was detected once. The chain uses TRBV6-4 and TRBJ2-2; TRBD2 matches at 11 bases. V was pared by 6 bases and J by 5 bases, with 8 bases of the junction left unmatched. The CDR3 contains 16 residues. Germline V CDR1 and CDR2: MRHNA, SNTAGT. The CDR3 here is CASRKLAGESTGELFF. The CDR3 DNA reads TGTGCCAGCAGAAAACTAGCGGGAGAGTCAACCGGGGAGCTGTTTTTT.